The T cell receptor (beta chain) described here comes from a study of CD4 T cells in relation to SARS-CoV-2 and coronaviruses. Study results and caveats: SARS-CoV-2-driven expansion was significantly weaker in crossreactive than monoreactive clones. In around 63% of donors, memory CD4+ clonotypes crossrecognized SARS-CoV-2 and at least one common cold coronavirus spike. The cross-reactivity analysis covered only spike protein, not other viral proteins.

To note about this clone: Its antigen is not known.

The repertoire was sequenced with immunoSEQ multiplex PCR; TCRdb's copy has only in-frame clones and lacks some. This sample yields roughly 60,000 clones, of which around 93% are seen a single time; approximately 0.15% belongs to the top ten. Before the COVID-19 pandemic, during about 2011-2019, CD4+ T cells were taken from unexposed donors. Naive and memory CD4+ T cells were separated from cryopreserved PBMCs. The sequence came from a human donor in good health. The sequencing input was naive CD4+ T cells from PBMCs. Regarding subset: naive CD4+ T cells isolated by negative enrichment.

The CDR3 region is CSVAVGWGGYTF. Written as DNA, the CDR3 is TGCAGCGTTGCGGTCGGCTGGGGAGGCTACACCTTC. The chain has TRBV29-1 and TRBJ1-2; no definite D call. There are 12 residues in the CDR3. Trimming cost V 4 bases and J 8 bases, with 14 bases left between them. Germline-derived CDR1 and CDR2 are SQVTM and ANQGSEA. The variable domain in full, with the rest retrieved from reference TRBV29-1 and TRBJ1-2, is SAVISQKPSRDICQRGTSLTIQCQVDSQVTMMFWYRQQPGQSLTLIATANQGSEATYESGFVIDKFPISRPNLTFSTLTVSNMSPEDSSIYLCSVAVGWGGYTFGSGTRLTVV.